This TCR beta chain was sequenced during a study of T-cell reconstitution after alpha-beta-depleted transplantation in children. A library of TCRbeta sequences, prepared with unique molecular identifiers, was generated. TCRdb processed the PCR reads anew with MiXCR; each CDR3 protein has one entry. The repertoire includes 500,000 to 600,000 distinct CDR3 sequences, approximately 20% of them detected once, and 3.3% sits in the top ten. The germline CDR1 and CDR2 sequences are MDHEN and SYDVKM. The CDR3 is 16 residues long. Trimming pared 0 bases from V and 5 bases from J, leaving 13 bases between. This sequence originates from a human donor who donated a stem cell graft to a child with acute lymphoblastic leukemia. The V call is TRBV28, the J call TRBJ2-2, with D possibly being TRBD2 (6 bases). Sequenced here: PBMCs from the stem cell graft donor, sampled from the stem cell graft. CDR3 in DNA: TGTGCCAGCAGTTTATGCCCGGAGGGAAGGACCGGGGAGCTGTTTTTT. This gives the protein CASSLCPEGRTGELFF.